Each of the 9 T cell receptor beta chains below was sequenced from the same sample in a study of shared clonotypes between healthy human individuals. Repertoires were generated with immunoSEQ multiplex PCR, while TCRdb's copy carries only in-frame clones and drops some. The repertoire holds approximately 2,000,000 clones, roughly 92% seen once, with 0.37% in the top ten. Sequences were obtained from naive CD4+ T cells from PBMCs. Noted subset: CD45RA+ positively selected. The receptors derive from a man younger than 30 in good health. Some clones in this sample may be carry-over from other donors' samples.

This clone has only a few counts. The chain joins TRBV6-5 to TRBJ1-1, with a tentative D call TRBD1 (6 bases). Germline V CDR1 and CDR2: MNHEY, SVGAGI. V was trimmed by 10 bases and J by 3 bases, leaving 15 bases between them. The CDR3 consists of 13 residues. CDR3 DNA: TGTGCCACCGTCAGGACAGCTGACACTGAAGCTTTCTTT. The encoded protein is CATVRTADTEAFF.

Concerning this clone itself: The sample carries other DNA sequences with the same CDR3. This chain connects TRBV18 to TRBJ2-1; 10 nucleotides align to TRBD1. V was pared by 2 bases and J by 3 bases, with 1 base of the junction left unmatched. The CDR3 length is 15 residues. Germline loops: CDR1 KGHSH, CDR2 LQKENI. CDR3 sequence (DNA): TGTGCCAGCTCACCAAGGGACAGGGGCTACAATGAGCAGTTCTTC. It encodes CASSPRDRGYNEQFF.

The chain couples TRBV9 to TRBJ2-5; the match to TRBD2 covers 11 bases. The J segment lost 11 bases and the V segment lost 3 bases, leaving 15 bases of the junction unmatched. The CDR3 extends over 16 amino acids. Per the germline V gene, CDR1 is SGDLS and CDR2 is YYNGEE. CDR3 sequence (DNA): TGTGCCAGCAGCGGCCCAGGGATAGCGGGAGGGCTAGCGCAGTACTTC. Protein: CASSGPGIAGGLAQYF.

This rearrangement joins TRBV27 to TRBJ1-2; tentative D call: TRBD1 (6 bases). The germline CDR1 and CDR2 sequences are MNHEY and SMNVEV (reference sequence). V dropped 4 bases and J dropped 4 bases, with 16 bases sitting between them. The CDR3 is made up of 15 amino acids. CDR3 DNA: TGTGCCAGCAGTTACAACAGGGACTGGGCCTATGGCTACACCTTC. This translates into CASSYNRDWAYGYTF.

Points on this clone: In the same sample, other DNA sequences code for this CDR3. The genes are TRBV7-6 and TRBJ2-7; perhaps D is TRBD1 or TRBD2 (5 bases each). V lost 2 bases and J lost 4, with 15 bases in between. The V gene's germline CDR1 is SGHVS and CDR2 FNYEAQ. The CDR3 has 15 residues. The CDR3 region has the DNA TGTGCCAGCAGCTTATCCGGGACGGGTATGTACGAGCAGTACTTC. This encodes CASSLSGTGMYEQYF.

This chain uses TRBV10-3 with TRBJ2-7, with 10 bases identical to TRBD1. Germline values: CDR1 ENHRY, CDR2 SYGVKD. The CDR3 is 14 residues long. V gave up 6 bases and J gave up 4 bases; unmatched junction bases: 6. This CDR3 is CAIRTGTGVYEQYF. CDR3 sequence (DNA): TGTGCCATCAGGACCGGGACAGGGGTATACGAGCAGTACTTC.

The sample holds one count of this clone. Additional DNA sequences in this sample encode the identical CDR3. The V call is TRBV28, the J call TRBJ2-3; weak D call: TRBD2 (5 bases). This CDR3 has 13 amino acids. Germline lookup yields CDR1 MDHEN and CDR2 SYDVKM. The germline V and J ends were trimmed by 6 bases and 3 bases, with 10 bases remaining between them. CDR3 sequence (DNA): TGTGCCAGCAGCCCCTCGGGAACAGATACGCAGTATTTT. It translates to CASSPSGTDTQYF.

This clone was counted a single time. Written as DNA, the CDR3 is TGTGCCAGCAGCTTAGATGCGTTTTCCTACGAGCAGTACTTC. Encoded protein: CASSLDAFSYEQYF. The rearrangement uses TRBV7-2 and TRBJ2-7; D ambiguous. Per the germline V gene, CDR1 is SGHTA and CDR2 is FQGNSA. V lost 1 base and J 1 base, leaving 8 bases between the germline ends. The CDR3 is 14 residues long.

This chain uses TRBV7-9 with TRBJ2-7; no clear D. V lost 5 bases, J lost 6 bases, and 20 bases lay in between. This CDR3 is built from 15 residues. In germline, CDR1 is SEHNR, CDR2 FQNEAQ (reference sequence). The CDR3: CASSRMATSSGEQYF. The CDR3 nucleotides read TGTGCCAGCAGCCGAATGGCAACTTCTTCGGGCGAGCAGTACTTC. Full variable domain (outside the CDR3, taken from reference TRBV7-9 and TRBJ2-7): DTGVSQNPRHKITKRGQNVTFRCDPISEHNRLYWYRQTLGQGPEFLTYFQNEAQLEKSRLLSDRFSAERPKGSFSTLEIQRTEQGDSAMYLCASSRMATSSGEQYFGPGTRLTVT.